The present T cell receptor (beta chain) was sequenced within a study of T cell repertoires in cytomegalovirus infection. On the study more broadly: Public signatures in TCR beta pointed to CMV infection and matching HLA type. Study-wide points: Totalled public TCR beta family frequency picked out people who carried CMV plus the relevant HLA. HLA-C-restricted CMV-specific TCR beta clonotypes prevailed in the ex vivo response.

There are many counts of this clonotype. Antigen unknown. TCRdb ran MiXCR on the reads and lists one entry per CDR3 protein. This table has 200,000 to 300,000 distinct CDR3 sequences, 12% to 15% appearing once. V lost 2 bases and J lost 0, with 14 bases in between. Germline CDR1 SGHVS, CDR2 FQNEAQ. This CDR3 is 17 amino acids long. The chain couples TRBV7-8 to TRBJ1-3, with D uncertain. The sequence was collected from a human donor in good health (CMV status not recorded). Some clones in this sample may be carry-over from other donors' samples. Sequencing was performed on PBMCs. CDR3 amino acids: CASSLFREAVSGNTIYF. Written as DNA, the CDR3 is TGTGCCAGCAGCTTATTCCGGGAAGCAGTCTCTGGAAACACCATATATTTT.